Many counts were recorded for the clone carrying this TCR beta chain. The data are from a study of T cells in Graves' hyperthyroidism and ophthalmopathy. Amplification yielded TCR beta CDR3 regions, with RNA transcripts as the source. The HTBI set primed first-round TCR CDR3 RT-PCR. TCRdb re-called the multiplex PCR reads through MiXCR, storing one row per CDR3 protein. The table has 350,000 to 500,000 distinct CDR3 sequences, roughly 13% seen once. The patients, who ranged from 18 to 65 in age, presented with newly diagnosed hyperthyroidism lasting under 2 months. Per the germline V gene, CDR1 is DFQATT and CDR2 is SNEGSKA (reference sequence). This CDR3 comprises 14 residues. V gave up 6 bases and J gave up 7 bases; unmatched junction bases: 8.

This sequence was found in a woman aged 18-35 years with Graves' hyperthyroidism. Sequenced: blood. This chain uses TRBV20-1 with TRBJ1-6; 8 nucleotides line up with TRBD1. In DNA form, the CDR3 reads TGCAGTGCCATCAAGACAGGGGTCAATTCACCCCTCCACTTT. Protein sequence: CSAIKTGVNSPLHF.